This TCR beta chain was sequenced in a study of T cell responses to AZD1222 COVID-19 vaccine (TCRdb year 2021). In terms of the full investigation: AZD1222 recipients whose second dose came at about 4 weeks and those whose second dose came at about 12 weeks were combined into one group, since spike-specific TCR depth and breadth did not differ between the two schedules. Enrollment into the trials was organized by age into subgroups of 18-55, 56-69 and 70-plus years, and those subgroups contained roughly 150, 30 and 60 TCR-sequenced participants, respectively. A total of 230 to 250 trial participants underwent TCR sequencing, of whom about 200 received two doses of AZD1222 and about 25 received two doses of the MenACWY control vaccine. General study outcomes and caveats: In the small 56-69-year group, the increase in depth fell short of significance, most likely because of low power. After two AZD1222 doses, both the breadth and the depth of spike-specific TCRs were significantly higher than at day 0 and than in MenACWY recipients. Because no day 14 peak-response samples were available, the repertoires could be characterized only after the peak T cell response. Participants were mostly white British and included more females than males, and it was suggested by the authors that clonal diversity may have been underestimated. Reportedly, almost half of the unique spike-specific TCRs recognized epitopes lying outside the regions that are mutated in the B.1.351 and B.1.1.7 variants. Conclusions about previously exposed vaccinees are limited, since just six AZD1222 recipients were seropositive for SARS-CoV-2 at baseline. The whole spike protein was spanned by vaccine-associated CD4 TCRs, and dominant responses were seen in regions 160-218 and 743-854.

The cysteine opens and the phenylalanine closes a CDR3 of 14 amino acids. Left in the record is the CDR3 DNA by itself, 42 bases read in frame from the first base. Relative to germline, V is 1 base shorter and J is 3 bases shorter, with 10 bases between their ends. According to the germline V gene, CDR1 reads SNHLY and CDR2 reads FYNNEI. In regard to this clone: Its antigen is currently not known. The sample holds no much larger clone one base away, and base qualities are not on file.

Per the publication, the time point label means: baseline before first vaccination. Vaccinee samples came from UK trials COV001 and COV002, including a single-blind randomized controlled phase 2/3 trial of AZD1222 (ChAdOx1 nCoV-19) in healthy adults. Trial participant PBMC samples were collected at day 0 and day 28 after the second dose for TCRbeta chain sequencing. The CDR3 regions of human TCRbeta chains were analyzed by immunosequencing. In the source study's methods: TCRs in the repertoires were compared against a reference library of SARS-CoV-2-specific TCRs that had been generated with the MIRA antigen-specificity platform. Breadth was defined as the fraction of unique TCRs that were SARS-CoV-2-associated, and depth was defined as the fraction of total T cells that were SARS-CoV-2-associated. Each spike-specific TCR was assigned to its reactive spike region and to a CD4 or CD8 class using the MIRA data. Log10-transformed breadth and depth values were compared by one-way ANOVA with Sidak's multiple comparisons tests. Drawn from immuneACCESS, this table holds only the in-frame rearrangements with V and J called that TCRdb kept. Clones are partly lost; checked studies trace under half to an unresolved V gene and leave the rest unexplained. The D gene and trimming were derived from the DNA, and the V and J assignments and clone size from that table. Here the sample has roughly 100,000 clones; around 94% occur a single time. Roughly 2% of the sample lies in the top ten.

This TCR was recovered from an adult in good health. This chain joins TRBV2 to TRBJ2-7; the D gene assignment is ambiguous. The sample consisted of peripheral blood, taken on day 0 of AZD1222 vaccination. The nucleotide sequence is given as TGTGCCAGCAGTGAAGGACCGGTCCACTACGAGCAGTACTTC. Its amino acids are CASSEGPVHYEQYF.